This T cell receptor beta chain appears in the sequencing data of a study of cytomegalovirus exposure and HLA in healthy donors. The wider study: An early release of data contained approximately 80 million unique TCRs, which came from HLA-typed donors.

Looked up from germline, CDR1 is MNHNY and CDR2 is SVGAGI (reference sequence). V was shortened by 6 bases and J by 7 bases, with 3 bases between the two germline ends. The CDR3 length is 10 residues. Study-wide points: When a later analysis was performed, an Asian-associated ancestry cluster reportedly had fewer N-insertions than the 666-donor mean. As confirmed in vitro, a few CMV-associated chains were specific for CMV antigens.

This clone came up a few times. Antigen: not known. 60 Vbeta and 13 Jbeta primers were used in PCR. Generated by immunoSEQ multiplex PCR, the TCRdb table keeps only in-frame clones and is missing some. Seen here are 200,000 to 250,000 clones, just under 85% observed once, and the top ten hold roughly 0.58%. Sequencing input: PBMCs. The genes are TRBV6-6 and TRBJ2-2, with D unclear. The receptor was derived from a woman aged 35 to 49 in good health and CMV-seronegative. DNA of the CDR3: TGTGCCAGCAGCCGCGGGGAGCTGTTTTTT. Protein product: CASSRGELFF.